Here is one T cell receptor (beta chain) with its context. These data come from a study of T cell clones after liver transplantation. Study details: A pre-transplant mixed lymphocyte reaction with TCRbeta sequencing defined graft-donor-reactive clones followed in post-transplant blood.

Using immunoSEQ multiplex PCR, the repertoire was profiled, and TCRdb retains in-frame clones only, with some absent. Of some 12,000 clones in the sample, 70% to 85% were seen once. Sequences were derived from CD8+ T cells from blood, sampled at the 22-month timepoint. This clonotype was obtained from a human patient who received a liver transplant. Some T cells here may be from the graft donor.

CDR3 residues: CASSLGSGVNQPQHF. CDR3 in DNA: TGTGCCAGCAGCTTAGGCTCCGGGGTAAATCAGCCCCAGCATTTT. The genes are TRBV13 and TRBJ1-5; the D is unclear. Germline loops: CDR1 PRHDT, CDR2 FYEKMQ (reference sequence). This CDR3 has 15 amino acids. Deletions cut 0 bases from V and 4 bases from J, with 10 bases between.